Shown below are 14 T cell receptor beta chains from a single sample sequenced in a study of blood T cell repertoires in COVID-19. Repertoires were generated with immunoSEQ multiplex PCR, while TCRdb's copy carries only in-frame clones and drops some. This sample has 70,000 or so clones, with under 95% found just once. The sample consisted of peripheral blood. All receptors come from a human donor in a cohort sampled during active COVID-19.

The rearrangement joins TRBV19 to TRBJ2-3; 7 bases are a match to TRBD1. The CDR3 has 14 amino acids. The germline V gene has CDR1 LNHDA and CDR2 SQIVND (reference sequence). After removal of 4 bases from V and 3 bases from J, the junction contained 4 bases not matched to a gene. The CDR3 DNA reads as TGTGCCAGTAGTAACCCGGACAGGACAGATACGCAGTATTTT. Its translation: CASSNPDRTDTQYF.

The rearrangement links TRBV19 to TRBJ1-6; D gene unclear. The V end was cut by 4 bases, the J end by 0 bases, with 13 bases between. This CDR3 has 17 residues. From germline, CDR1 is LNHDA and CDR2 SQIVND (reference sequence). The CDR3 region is CASSRVTVPSYNSPLHF. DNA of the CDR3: TGTGCCAGTAGTAGGGTAACAGTCCCCTCCTATAATTCACCCCTCCACTTT.

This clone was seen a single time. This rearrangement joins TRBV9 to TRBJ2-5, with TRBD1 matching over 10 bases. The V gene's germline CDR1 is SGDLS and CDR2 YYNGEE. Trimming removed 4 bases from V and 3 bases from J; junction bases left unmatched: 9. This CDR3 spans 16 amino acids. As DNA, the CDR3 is TGTGCCAGCAGCTCGGAGACAGGGGGCGCGGAAGAGACCCAGTACTTC. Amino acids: CASSSETGGAEETQYF. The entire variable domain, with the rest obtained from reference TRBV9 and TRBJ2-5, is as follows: DSGVTQTPKHLITATGQRVTLRCSPRSGDLSVYWYQQSLDQGLQFLIQYYNGEERAKGNILERFSAQQFPDLHSELNLSSLELGDSALYFCASSSETGGAEETQYFGPGTRLLVL.

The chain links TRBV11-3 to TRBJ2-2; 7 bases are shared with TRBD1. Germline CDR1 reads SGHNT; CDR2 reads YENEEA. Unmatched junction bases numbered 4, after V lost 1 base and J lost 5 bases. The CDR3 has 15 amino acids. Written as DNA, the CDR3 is TGTGCCAGCAGCTTAGGAGGGGGCGCTACCGGGGAGCTGTTTTTT. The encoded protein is CASSLGGGATGELFF.

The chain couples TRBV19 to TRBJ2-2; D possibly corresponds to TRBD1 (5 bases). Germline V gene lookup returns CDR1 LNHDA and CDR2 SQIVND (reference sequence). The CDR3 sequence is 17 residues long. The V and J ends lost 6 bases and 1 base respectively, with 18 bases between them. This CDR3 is CASRPLTVPMNTGELFF. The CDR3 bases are TGTGCCAGTAGGCCGCTGACAGTCCCAATGAACACCGGGGAGCTGTTTTTT.

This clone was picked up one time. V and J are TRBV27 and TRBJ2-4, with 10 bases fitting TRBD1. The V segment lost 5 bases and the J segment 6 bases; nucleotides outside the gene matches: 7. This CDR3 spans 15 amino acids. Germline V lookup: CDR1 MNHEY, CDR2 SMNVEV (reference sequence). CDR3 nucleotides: TGTGCCAGCAGTACTACACGGACAGGGGGAAACATTCAGTACTTC. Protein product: CASSTTRTGGNIQYF.

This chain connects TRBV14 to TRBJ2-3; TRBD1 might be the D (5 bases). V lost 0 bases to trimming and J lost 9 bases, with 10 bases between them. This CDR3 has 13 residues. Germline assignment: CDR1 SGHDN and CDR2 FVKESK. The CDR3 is CASSQDPGITQYF. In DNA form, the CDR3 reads TGTGCCAGCAGCCAAGATCCAGGGATCACGCAGTATTTT.

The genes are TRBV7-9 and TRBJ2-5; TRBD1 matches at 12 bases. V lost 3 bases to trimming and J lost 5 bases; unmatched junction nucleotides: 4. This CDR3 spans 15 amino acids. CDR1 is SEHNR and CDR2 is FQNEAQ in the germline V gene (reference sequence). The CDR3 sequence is CASSLGQGALETQYF. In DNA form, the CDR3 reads TGTGCCAGCAGCTTGGGACAGGGGGCTTTGGAGACCCAGTACTTC.

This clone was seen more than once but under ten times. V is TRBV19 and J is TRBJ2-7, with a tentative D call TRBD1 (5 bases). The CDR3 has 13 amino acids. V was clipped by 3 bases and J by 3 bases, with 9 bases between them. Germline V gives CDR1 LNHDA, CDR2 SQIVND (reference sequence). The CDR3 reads CASSIGHLYEQYF. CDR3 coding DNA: TGTGCCAGTAGTATCGGACATCTCTACGAGCAGTACTTC.

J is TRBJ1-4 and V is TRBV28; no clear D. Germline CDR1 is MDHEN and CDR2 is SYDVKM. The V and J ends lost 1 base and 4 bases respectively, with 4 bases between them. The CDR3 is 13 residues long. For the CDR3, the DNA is TGTGCCAGCAGTTTATCGGGTAATGAAAAACTGTTTTTT. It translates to CASSLSGNEKLFF.

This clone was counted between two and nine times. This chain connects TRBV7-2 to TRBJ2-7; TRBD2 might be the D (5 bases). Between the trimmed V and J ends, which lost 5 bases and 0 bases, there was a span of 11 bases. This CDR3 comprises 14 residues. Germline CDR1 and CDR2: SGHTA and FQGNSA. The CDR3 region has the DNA TGTGCCAGCAGCACCACTAGGTCCTCCTACGAGCAGTACTTC. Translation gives CASSTTRSSYEQYF. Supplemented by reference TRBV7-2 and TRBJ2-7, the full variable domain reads GAGVSQSPSNKVTEKGKDVELRCDPISGHTALYWYRQSLGQGLEFLIYFQGNSAPDKSGLPSDRFSAERTGGSVSTLTIQRTQQEDSAVYLCASSTTRSSYEQYFGPGTRLTVT.

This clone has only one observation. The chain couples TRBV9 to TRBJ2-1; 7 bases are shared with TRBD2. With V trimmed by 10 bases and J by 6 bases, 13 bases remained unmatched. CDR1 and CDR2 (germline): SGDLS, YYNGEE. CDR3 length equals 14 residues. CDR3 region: CASAVAGEVNEQFF. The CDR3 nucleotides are TGTGCCTCCGCGGTGGCGGGAGAGGTCAATGAGCAGTTCTTC.

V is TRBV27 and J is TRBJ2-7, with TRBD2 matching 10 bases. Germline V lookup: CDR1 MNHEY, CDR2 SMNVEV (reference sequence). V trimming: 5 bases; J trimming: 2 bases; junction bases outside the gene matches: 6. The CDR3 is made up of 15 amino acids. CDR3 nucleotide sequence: TGTGCCAGCAGTACCAGGACTAGCGGCGCCTACGAGCAGTACTTC. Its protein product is CASSTRTSGAYEQYF.

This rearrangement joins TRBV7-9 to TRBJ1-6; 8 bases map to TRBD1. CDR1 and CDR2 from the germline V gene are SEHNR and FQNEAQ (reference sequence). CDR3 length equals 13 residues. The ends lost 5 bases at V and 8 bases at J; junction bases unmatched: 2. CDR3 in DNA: TGTGCCAGCAGCGCAGGGGGCGATTCACCCCTCCACTTT. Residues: CASSAGGDSPLHF.